One and the same sample provided the 10 T cell receptor beta chains below, sequenced in a study of radiotherapy plus CTLA-4 blockade in lung cancer. This table comes from immunoSEQ multiplex PCR, and its TCRdb copy is limited to in-frame clones, with some not included. The table lists 85,000 to 100,000 clones, roughly 70% of them singletons, with about 14% in the top ten. This specimen was peripheral blood, taken from a patient treated with radiotherapy plus ipilimumab. The receptors shown here come from a human donor with non-small cell lung cancer that progressed on radiotherapy plus ipilimumab.

The chain combines TRBV29-1 with TRBJ2-5; 9 nucleotides match TRBD2. Germline V gene sequence: CDR1 SQVTM, CDR2 ANQGSEA. The CDR3 extends over 15 amino acids. V dropped 3 bases and J dropped 2; count of bases not matched to a gene: 7. The CDR3: CSVDVGGGGQETQYF. CDR3 sequence (DNA): TGCAGCGTTGACGTCGGCGGGGGGGGACAAGAGACCCAGTACTTC.

The V and J genes are TRBV4-2 and TRBJ1-2; the D gene is possibly TRBD1 (6 bases). There are 16 residues in the CDR3. Germline lookup yields CDR1 LGHNA and CDR2 YNFKEQ. V lost 0 bases, J lost 4 bases, and 15 bases lay in between. CDR3 nucleotides: TGTGCCAGCAGCCAAGAATCAGGTGGGGGCGGCTATGGCTACACCTTC. Translation gives CASSQESGGGGYGYTF.

V and J are TRBV7-3 and TRBJ1-2; TRBD1 matches at 10 bases. Germline assignment: CDR1 SGHTA and CDR2 FQGTGA. This CDR3 is 15 amino acids long. The trim removed 3 bases at V and 6 bases at J, leaving 7 bases unmatched. The CDR3 sequence: CASSFPGQGRDGYTF. The CDR3 DNA reads TGTGCCAGCAGCTTCCCGGGACAGGGGAGAGATGGCTACACCTTC.

The chain employs TRBV5-1 and TRBJ1-3; maybe TRBD1 (5 bases). Trimming stripped 7 bases from V and 2 bases from J, with 13 bases between. Germline V gene lookup returns CDR1 SGHRS and CDR2 YFSETQ. This CDR3 spans 14 amino acids. CDR3 in DNA: TGCGCCAGCTCTCAGGGTAGTACTGGAAACACCATATATTTT. Its translation is CASSQGSTGNTIYF.

This chain connects TRBV28 to TRBJ1-2; a possible D gene is TRBD1 (5 bases). Germline-derived CDR1 and CDR2 are MDHEN and SYDVKM. This CDR3 region has 18 residues. V lost 4 bases, J lost 5 bases, and 26 bases lay in between. The CDR3, as DNA: TGTGCCAGCAGTTCCCCCTGGGAAGGCAGAACTAGGGGTTATGGCTACACCTTC. This encodes CASSSPWEGRTRGYGYTF.

This clone was observed a handful of times. This sequence joins TRBV5-1 and TRBJ1-3; 8 bases are a match to TRBD1. Looked up from germline, CDR1 is SGHRS and CDR2 is YFSETQ. With V trimmed by 0 bases and J by 0 bases, 5 bases remained unmatched. CDR3 size: 17 residues. CDR3 in amino acids: CASSLVTGGFSGNTIYF. CDR3 coding DNA: TGCGCCAGCAGCTTGGTAACAGGGGGTTTCTCTGGAAACACCATATATTTT. The full variable domain, in which reference TRBV5-1 and TRBJ1-3 provide the parts outside the CDR3, is KAGVTQTPRYLIKTRGQQVTLSCSPISGHRSVSWYQQTPGQGLQFLFEYFSETQRNKGNFPGRFSGRQFSNSRSEMNVSTLELGDSALYLCASSLVTGGFSGNTIYFGEGSWLTVV.

The genes are TRBV9 and TRBJ1-4, with TRBD1 as a possible D gene (5 bases). This CDR3 is built from 14 residues. From germline, CDR1 is SGDLS and CDR2 YYNGEE. Trimming removed 2 bases at V and 10 bases at J, with 15 bases between. The CDR3 nucleotides read TGTGCCAGCAGCGTCAGGGCCCAAGGCGGAAAACTGTTTTTT. As protein: CASSVRAQGGKLFF.

The rearrangement joins TRBV28 to TRBJ2-1; a weak D match, TRBD1 (6 bases). V dropped 6 bases and J dropped 9 bases, with 15 bases sitting between them. Germline assignment: CDR1 MDHEN and CDR2 SYDVKM. The length of the CDR3 is 13 residues. The CDR3 reads CASSRPGAGEQFF. CDR3 nucleotides: TGTGCCAGCAGCCGTCCAGGGGCGGGTGAGCAGTTCTTC.

Remarks on this clone: Other DNA sequences in this sample translate to the same CDR3. The V and J genes are TRBV29-1 and TRBJ2-2, with a possible D match to TRBD2 (6 bases). This CDR3 region has 13 residues. Trimming shortened V by 4 bases and J by 2 bases, and 8 bases separated the two germline ends. Germline V CDR1 and CDR2: SQVTM, ANQGSEA. DNA of the CDR3: TGCAGCGTTGGGCGGGGAAACACCGGGGAGCTGTTTTTT. Its translation is CSVGRGNTGELFF.

V gene TRBV10-3 combines with J gene TRBJ2-5; D remains ambiguous. The CDR3 covers 13 residues. V was cut by 5 bases and J by 0 bases, with 7 bases left in between. Germline CDR1 and CDR2: ENHRY and SYGVKD. CDR3 sequence (DNA): TGTGCCATCAGTTACACGGACCAAGAGACCCAGTACTTC. Its translation: CAISYTDQETQYF.